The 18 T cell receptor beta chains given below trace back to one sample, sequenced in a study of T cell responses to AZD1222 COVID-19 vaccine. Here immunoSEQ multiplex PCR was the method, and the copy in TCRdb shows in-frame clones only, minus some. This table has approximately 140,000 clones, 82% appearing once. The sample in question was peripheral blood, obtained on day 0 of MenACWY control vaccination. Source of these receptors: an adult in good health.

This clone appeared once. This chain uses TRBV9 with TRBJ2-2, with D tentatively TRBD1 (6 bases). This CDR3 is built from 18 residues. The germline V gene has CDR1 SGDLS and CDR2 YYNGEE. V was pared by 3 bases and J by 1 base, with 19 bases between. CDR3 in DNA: TGTGCCAGCAGCGGAACATCCGGGACAAGAAGGAACACCGGGGAGCTGTTTTTT. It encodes CASSGTSGTRRNTGELFF.

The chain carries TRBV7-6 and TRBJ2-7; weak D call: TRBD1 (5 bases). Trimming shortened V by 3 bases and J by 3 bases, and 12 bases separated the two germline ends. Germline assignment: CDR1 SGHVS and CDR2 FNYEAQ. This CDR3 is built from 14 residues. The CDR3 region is CASSLKGESYEQYF. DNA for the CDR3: TGTGCCAGCAGCTTGAAAGGGGAAAGCTACGAGCAGTACTTC. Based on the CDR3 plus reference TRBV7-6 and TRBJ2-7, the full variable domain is GAGVSQSPRYKVTKRGQDVALRCDPISGHVSLYWYRQALGQGPEFLTYFNYEAQQDKSGLPNDRFSAERPEGSISTLTIQRTEQRDSAMYRCASSLKGESYEQYFGPGTRLTVT.

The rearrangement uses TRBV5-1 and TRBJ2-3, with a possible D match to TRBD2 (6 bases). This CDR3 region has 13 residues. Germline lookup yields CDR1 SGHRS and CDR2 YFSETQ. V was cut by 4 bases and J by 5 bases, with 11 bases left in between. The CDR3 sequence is CASSPAGGDTQYF. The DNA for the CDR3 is TGCGCCAGCAGCCCCGCCGGGGGAGATACGCAGTATTTT.

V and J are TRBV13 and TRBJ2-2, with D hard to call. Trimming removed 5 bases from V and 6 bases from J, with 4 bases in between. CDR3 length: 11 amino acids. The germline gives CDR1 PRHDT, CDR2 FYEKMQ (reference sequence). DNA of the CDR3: TGTGCCAGCAGCCAATCCGGGGAGCTGTTTTTT. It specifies CASSQSGELFF.

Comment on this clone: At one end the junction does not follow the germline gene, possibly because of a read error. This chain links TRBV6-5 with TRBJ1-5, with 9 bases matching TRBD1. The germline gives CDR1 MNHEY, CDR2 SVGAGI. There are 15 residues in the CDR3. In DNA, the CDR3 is TGTGCCACATACGACGGACAGGGGAGGAATCGGCCCCAGCATTTT. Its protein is CATYDGQGRNRPQHF.

CDR3 region: CASSSTSGAAGELFF. CDR3 bases: TGTGCCAGCAGTTCCACTAGCGGGGCGGCCGGGGAGCTGTTTTTT. The rearrangement joins TRBV2 to TRBJ2-2, with TRBD2 matching over 10 bases. This CDR3 contains 15 residues. J lost 6 bases, V lost 5 bases, and 6 bases had no gene match. CDR1 is SNHLY, CDR2 FYNNEI, per germline.

In DNA form, the CDR3 reads TGTGCCAGCAGCTTGGGCATTCAGGGGGCGGGCTATGGCTACACCTTC. This sequence encodes CASSLGIQGAGYGYTF. The rearrangement uses TRBV5-6 and TRBJ1-2; 8 nucleotides line up with TRBD1. CDR3 length: 16 residues. Looked up from germline, CDR1 is SGHDT and CDR2 is YYEEEE. V shed 0 bases and J 4 bases; nucleotides not matched to a gene: 8.

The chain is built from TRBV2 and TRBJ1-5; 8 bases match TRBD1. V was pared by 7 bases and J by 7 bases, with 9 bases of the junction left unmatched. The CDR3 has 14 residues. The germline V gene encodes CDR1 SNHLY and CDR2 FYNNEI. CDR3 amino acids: CASIMDREGQPQHF. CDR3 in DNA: TGTGCCAGCATTATGGACAGGGAGGGGCAGCCCCAGCATTTT.

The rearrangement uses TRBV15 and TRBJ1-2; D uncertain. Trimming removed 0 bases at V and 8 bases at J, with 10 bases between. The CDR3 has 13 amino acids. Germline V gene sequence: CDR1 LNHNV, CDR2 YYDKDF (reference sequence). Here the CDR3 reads CATSRETLGGYTF. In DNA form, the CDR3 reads TGTGCCACCAGCAGAGAGACACTGGGCGGCTACACCTTC.

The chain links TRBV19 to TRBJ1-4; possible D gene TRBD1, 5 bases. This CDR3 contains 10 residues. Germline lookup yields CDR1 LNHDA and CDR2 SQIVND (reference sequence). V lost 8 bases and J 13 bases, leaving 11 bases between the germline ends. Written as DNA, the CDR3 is TGTGCCAGTGGGGAGACAGCACTGTTTTTT. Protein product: CASGETALFF.

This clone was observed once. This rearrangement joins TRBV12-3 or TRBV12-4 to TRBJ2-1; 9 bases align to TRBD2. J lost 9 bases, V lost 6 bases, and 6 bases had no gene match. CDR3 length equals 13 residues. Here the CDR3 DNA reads TGTGCCAGCAGGACTAGCGGCCCTAGTGAGCAGTTCTTC. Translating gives CASRTSGPSEQFF.

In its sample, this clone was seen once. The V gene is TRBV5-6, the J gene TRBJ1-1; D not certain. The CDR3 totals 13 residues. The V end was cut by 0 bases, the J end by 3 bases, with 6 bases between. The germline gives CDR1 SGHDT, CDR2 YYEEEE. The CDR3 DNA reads TGTGCCAGCAGCTTGGGGGCCGACACTGAAGCTTTCTTT. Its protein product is CASSLGADTEAFF.

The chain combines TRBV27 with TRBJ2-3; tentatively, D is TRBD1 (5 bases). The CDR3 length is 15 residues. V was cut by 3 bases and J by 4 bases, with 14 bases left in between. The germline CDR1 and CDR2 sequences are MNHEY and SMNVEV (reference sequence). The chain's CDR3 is CASSFSSWGSDTQYF. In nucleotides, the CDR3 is TGTGCCAGCAGTTTCTCTTCGTGGGGCTCAGATACGCAGTATTTT.

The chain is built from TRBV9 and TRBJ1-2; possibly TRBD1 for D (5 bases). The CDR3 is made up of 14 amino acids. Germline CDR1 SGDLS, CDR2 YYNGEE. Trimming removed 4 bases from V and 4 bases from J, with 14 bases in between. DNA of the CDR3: TGTGCCAGCAGCTCCCGGGACGGTCCCTATGGCTACACCTTC. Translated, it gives CASSSRDGPYGYTF.

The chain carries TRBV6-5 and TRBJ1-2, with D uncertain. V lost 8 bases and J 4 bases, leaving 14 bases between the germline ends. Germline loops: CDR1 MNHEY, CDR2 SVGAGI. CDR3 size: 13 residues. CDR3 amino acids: CASYVTLSYGYTF. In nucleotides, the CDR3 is TGTGCCAGCTATGTGACACTATCCTATGGCTACACCTTC.

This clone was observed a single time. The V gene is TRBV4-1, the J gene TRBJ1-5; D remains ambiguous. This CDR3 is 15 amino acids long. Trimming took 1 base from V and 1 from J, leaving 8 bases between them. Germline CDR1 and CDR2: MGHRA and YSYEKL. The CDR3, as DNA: TGCGCCAGCAGCCAAGCGACATACAGCAATCAGCCCCAGCATTTT. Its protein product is CASSQATYSNQPQHF.

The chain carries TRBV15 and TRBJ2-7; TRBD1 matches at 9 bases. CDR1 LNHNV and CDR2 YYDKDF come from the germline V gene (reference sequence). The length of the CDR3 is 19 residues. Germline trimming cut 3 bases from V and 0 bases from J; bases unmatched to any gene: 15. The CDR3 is CATSREVPGQGSGSYEQYF. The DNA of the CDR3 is TGTGCCACCAGCAGGGAAGTCCCGGGACAGGGTTCCGGCTCCTACGAGCAGTACTTC.

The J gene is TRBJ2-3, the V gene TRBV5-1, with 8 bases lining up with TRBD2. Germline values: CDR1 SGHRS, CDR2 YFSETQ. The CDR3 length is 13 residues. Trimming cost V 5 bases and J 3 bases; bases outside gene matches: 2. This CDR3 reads CASSREGTDTQYF. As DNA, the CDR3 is TGCGCCAGCAGTCGGGAGGGGACAGATACGCAGTATTTT.